This entry describes one TCR beta chain. CDR1 is SNHLY, CDR2 FYNNEI, per germline. There are 13 residues in the CDR3. V was trimmed by 10 bases and J by 0 bases, leaving 12 bases between them. The protocol was immunoSEQ multiplex PCR, while the TCRdb copy is restricted to in-frame clones and leaves out a portion. The sample carries approximately 50,000 clones, 85% to 95% recorded once. The data belong to a study of T cell changes during pregnancy in multiple sclerosis. This material consisted of CD4+ T cells from peripheral blood mononuclear cells, taken in the third trimester of pregnancy. The TCR sequence derives from a female donor with multiple sclerosis, enrolled in a pregnancy study. J is TRBJ1-1 and V is TRBV2, with a weak D call TRBD1 (5 bases). This CDR3 reads CANPTEMNTEAFF. As DNA, the CDR3 is TGTGCCAACCCGACAGAAATGAACACTGAAGCTTTCTTT.